These T cell receptor beta chains were read from a single sample in a study of early T cells in non-severe SARS-CoV-2 infection. TCRdb called the 5' RACE reads again in MiXCR, with one record for every CDR3 protein. The sample yields roughly 56,000 distinct CDR3 sequences, 8% to 10% seen once. Sample: whole blood. Receptors were obtained from an adult who was a healthcare worker with PCR-confirmed SARS-CoV-2 infection or an uninfected control (not recorded which). CDR3s include the opening cysteine and the closing phenylalanine or tryptophan. The D gene is left open where the match is weak. Expanded clones get a size class; other rows say once, few or many, or leave the size out.

DNA	CDR3	V	J	size	D
TGTGCCATCAGGCGGATAGGGGCCACAGATACGCAGTATTTT	CAIRRIGATDTQYF	TRBV10-3	TRBJ2-3	NA	NA
TGTGCCAGCAGCTGGGGGGACCGCTCCGGGGAGCTGTTTTTT	CASSWGDRSGELFF	TRBV5-4	TRBJ2-2	few	NA
TGCGCCAGCATCCCCCAGCCATCAAGCACAGATACGCAGTATTTT	CASIPQPSSTDTQYF	TRBV5-1	TRBJ2-3	NA	NA
TGTGCCAGCAGCCCGACCCCCAGCTCCTACAATGAGCAGTTCTTC	CASSPTPSSYNEQFF	TRBV7-2	TRBJ2-1	many	NA
TGTGCCAGCAGCCGGCTGGGGGGACAGGGAAACCAAGAGACCCAGTACTTC	CASSRLGGQGNQETQYF	TRBV4-2	TRBJ2-5	few	TRBD1
TGCAGTGCTAGAGGGACAAACAATGAGCAGTTCTTC	CSARGTNNEQFF	TRBV20-1	TRBJ2-1	few	NA
TGCGCCAGCAGCACCTTAGCGGGGACCACAGATACGCAGTATTTT	CASSTLAGTTDTQYF	TRBV5-1	TRBJ2-3	few	TRBD2
TGTGCCAGCAGCTTTAGTCTCGACCGGGGGCACTATGGCTACACCTTC	CASSFSLDRGHYGYTF	TRBV7-3	TRBJ1-2	many	NA
TGCAGTGCTAGGGCCGGCACCTCCTACTCACCCCTCCACTTT	CSARAGTSYSPLHF	TRBV20-1	TRBJ1-6	NA	NA
TGCGCCAGCAGTGAGTCGCCGGAATCGGTCTACATTCAGTACTTC	CASSESPESVYIQYF	TRBV10-2	TRBJ2-4	NA	NA
TGCGCCAGCAGTGAGCCCCGTGGGGCCCTCCACTTT	CASSEPRGALHF	TRBV10-1	TRBJ1-6	NA	NA
TGCGCCAGCAGCCAAGTTCTGGACAAAAACATTCAGTACTTC	CASSQVLDKNIQYF	TRBV4-1	TRBJ2-4	NA	NA
TGTGCCAGCAGCCGACCCCCAGGAGGGGAGGACTATGGCTACACCTTC	CASSRPPGGEDYGYTF	TRBV6-6	TRBJ1-2	NA	NA
TGTGCCAGCATCTCACCGGGCCGCTCTGGAAACACCATATATTTT	CASISPGRSGNTIYF	TRBV5-5	TRBJ1-3	many	NA
TGTGCCAGTAGTACTTCAGGGGGCGACTATGGCTACACCTTC	CASSTSGGDYGYTF	TRBV19	TRBJ1-2	few	TRBD1
TGTGCCAGCAGCCAAGATGGGACAGGGGGCTTACAAGAGACCCAGTATTTC	CASSQDGTGGLQETQYF	TRBV4-2	TRBJ2-5	NA	TRBD1
TGTGCCAGCAGCCAAAGAATGGGGGGTTACCGTGAGCAGTTCTTC	CASSQRMGGYREQFF	TRBV3-1	TRBJ2-1	many	NA
TGTGCCAGCAGGACTACGTGGAGGGAGACCCAGTACTTC	CASRTTWRETQYF	TRBV28	TRBJ2-5	NA	NA
TGTGCCAGCAGCCCCTGGACAGAGGGTTATGGCTACACCTTC	CASSPWTEGYGYTF	TRBV13	TRBJ1-2	many	NA
TGCGCCAGCAGTGACGCCGGAGCGAACACCGGGGAGCTGTTTTTT	CASSDAGANTGELFF	TRBV10-1	TRBJ2-2	few	NA
TGTGCCAGCAGCCCCCGCCGACAGGGTATGGGGCTGGGTGTTGAGACCCAGTACTTC	CASSPRRQGMGLGVETQYF	TRBV9	TRBJ2-5	few	TRBD1
TGTGCCAGCAGTTTAGCACTAGCGGGAGACACCGGGGAGCTGTTTTTT	CASSLALAGDTGELFF	TRBV12-3/TRBV12-4	TRBJ2-2	many	TRBD2
TGTGCCACCAGTGACCCGGGACAGGGTAATGAAAAACTGTTTTTT	CATSDPGQGNEKLFF	TRBV24-1	TRBJ1-4	NA	TRBD1
TGTGCCAGCAGTGAAGCTCGACTAGCGGGGGTCACAGATACGCAGTATTTT	CASSEARLAGVTDTQYF	TRBV2	TRBJ2-3	NA	TRBD2
TGCGCCAGCAGCCAAGCAATCGGTACGCAGTATTTT	CASSQAIGTQYF	TRBV4-1	TRBJ2-3	few	NA
TGTGCCAGCAGTTACTCCACGGGACTTGGCGATGAGCAGTTCTTC	CASSYSTGLGDEQFF	TRBV6-5	TRBJ2-1	few	NA
TGTGCCAGCAGCGTAGTCGGGGACGTATCCTATGGCTACACCTTC	CASSVVGDVSYGYTF	TRBV9	TRBJ1-2	NA	NA
TGTGCCAGCAGCTTAGGGGGGGACATCTACAATGAGCAGTTCTTC	CASSLGGDIYNEQFF	TRBV7-6	TRBJ2-1	many	NA
TGTGCCAGCAGCTTATATGGAGAGACCCAGTACTTC	CASSLYGETQYF	TRBV7-6	TRBJ2-5	NA	NA
TGTGCCAGCAGTCCCCCCGGGGGCGGTTTCCAAGAGACCCAGTACTTC	CASSPPGGGFQETQYF	TRBV12-3/TRBV12-4	TRBJ2-5	NA	NA
TGTGCCAGCAAGAAGGGCGGGGGCACAGATACGCAGTATTTT	CASKKGGGTDTQYF	TRBV6-1	TRBJ2-3	many	NA
TGTGCCTGGAGTGTAACCGCGGGACAGGGGTATGGCTACACCTTC	CAWSVTAGQGYGYTF	TRBV30	TRBJ1-2	NA	TRBD1
TGCAGCGTAAACAATGGGGGGGGCTGGTTCTTC	CSVNNGGGWFF	TRBV29-1	TRBJ2-1	NA	NA
TGTGCCAGCAGTTTTTCAGGACAGGGAGGCAATGAGCAGTTCTTC	CASSFSGQGGNEQFF	TRBV12-3/TRBV12-4	TRBJ2-1	few	TRBD1
TGTGCCATCAGTGAGTCTTGGCGGGGGGGCACAGATACGCAGTATTTT	CAISESWRGGTDTQYF	TRBV10-3	TRBJ2-3	many	TRBD2
TGTGCCAGCTCCTCAGGAGGAACCGGGACACACTATGGCTACACCTTC	CASSSGGTGTHYGYTF	TRBV28	TRBJ1-2	many	NA
TGTGCCAGTAGTACCTCCGGGACGGGAGGAGAGACCCAGTACTTC	CASSTSGTGGETQYF	TRBV19	TRBJ2-5	many	TRBD2
TGTGCCAGTAGTATGCAGGGGGCTGGCGGGGAGCTGTTTTTT	CASSMQGAGGELFF	TRBV19	TRBJ2-2	NA	TRBD1
TGTGCCACCAGCGCGACAGGGGGCAATACAGATACGCAGTATTTT	CATSATGGNTDTQYF	TRBV24-1	TRBJ2-3	NA	TRBD1
TGTGCCAGCAGTTACTCAAGTGCTCCAGGCACAGATACGCAGTATTTT	CASSYSSAPGTDTQYF	TRBV6-6	TRBJ2-3	NA	NA